The next 18 T cell receptor beta chains were all read from a single sample in a study of cytomegalovirus exposure and HLA in healthy donors. PCR amplification relied on 60 Vbeta primers (plus 13 Jbeta primers). Assay used: immunoSEQ multiplex PCR; TCRdb lists only in-frame clones, some missing. This table holds 90,000 to 120,000 clones, about 80% found once. Material: PBMCs. These TCRs come from a female donor in good health and CMV-seropositive.

The CDR3 loop reads CASSQLGGETQYF. The DNA for the CDR3 is TGCGCCAGCAGCCAATTGGGAGGAGAGACCCAGTACTTC. The rearrangement joins TRBV4-1 to TRBJ2-5; TRBD2 is a possible D gene (6 bases). The V gene's germline CDR1 is MGHRA and CDR2 YSYEKL. This CDR3 is 13 amino acids long. V was shortened by 2 bases and J by 4 bases, with 8 bases between the two germline ends.

The rearrangement joins TRBV29-1 to TRBJ1-5; D is perhaps TRBD1 (6 bases). V lost 4 bases and J lost 2, with 6 bases in between. The germline V gene encodes CDR1 SQVTM and CDR2 ANQGSEA. This CDR3 is 12 amino acids long. The CDR3 spells CSVGTGNQPQHF. Here the CDR3 DNA reads TGCAGCGTTGGGACAGGCAATCAGCCCCAGCATTTT.

This clone appeared a single time. The chain has TRBV28 and TRBJ1-2; the match to TRBD1 covers 7 bases. V shed 3 bases, J shed 2 bases, and the junction held 9 bases outside the gene matches. This CDR3 contains 16 residues. The germline gives CDR1 MDHEN, CDR2 SYDVKM. As DNA, the CDR3 is TGTGCCAGCAGTTTCCCTACTCGACAGGGCAACTATGGCTACACCTTC. This sequence encodes CASSFPTRQGNYGYTF.

V gene TRBV4-3 combines with J gene TRBJ2-7, with TRBD1 matching over 10 bases. Trimming at V came to 4 bases and at J to 3 bases, leaving 9 bases not matched to a gene. The CDR3 is made up of 16 amino acids. CDR1 and CDR2 (germline): LGHNA, YSLEER. CDR3 in DNA: TGCGCCAGCAGCCTACGCCTCGACAGGGGGCTCTACGAGCAGTACTTC. Amino acid sequence: CASSLRLDRGLYEQYF.

The chain has TRBV7-9 and TRBJ2-2; TRBD1 matches at 9 bases. Trimming cost V 4 bases and J 3 bases; bases outside gene matches: 3. Germline V CDR1 and CDR2: SEHNR, FQNEAQ (reference sequence). The CDR3 is made up of 15 amino acids. For the CDR3, the DNA is TGTGCCAGCAGCTCCGGGACAGGGCACACCGGGGAGCTGTTTTTT. It codes for CASSSGTGHTGELFF. The complete variable domain, with remaining parts taken from reference TRBV7-9 and TRBJ2-2, reads DTGVSQNPRHKITKRGQNVTFRCDPISEHNRLYWYRQTLGQGPEFLTYFQNEAQLEKSRLLSDRFSAERPKGSFSTLEIQRTEQGDSAMYLCASSSGTGHTGELFFGEGSRLTVL.

The rearrangement uses TRBV2 and TRBJ1-1; no clear D. The CDR3 covers 15 residues. Trimming took off 2 bases at V and 1 base at J, with 11 bases between the two ends. Germline values: CDR1 SNHLY, CDR2 FYNNEI. The CDR3 region is CASSEWRVWNTEAFF. The DNA for the CDR3 is TGTGCCAGCAGTGAATGGAGGGTATGGAACACTGAAGCTTTCTTT. Full variable domain (remainder filled in from reference TRBV2 and TRBJ1-1): EPEVTQTPSHQVTQMGQEVILRCVPISNHLYFYWYRQILGQKVEFLVSFYNNEISEKSEIFDDQFSVERPDGSNFTLKIRSTKLEDSAMYFCASSEWRVWNTEAFFGQGTRLTVV.

This chain links TRBV29-1 with TRBJ2-3, with D maybe TRBD1 (6 bases). Looked up from germline, CDR1 is SQVTM and CDR2 is ANQGSEA. This CDR3 comprises 11 residues. The CDR3 coding sequence is TGCACCCCCGCCAGGGGAGATACGCAGTATTTT. Translated, it gives CTPARGDTQYF.

The V gene is TRBV5-1, the J gene TRBJ2-3; D uncertain. This CDR3 comprises 16 residues. Looked up from germline, CDR1 is SGHRS and CDR2 is YFSETQ. V was trimmed by 4 bases and J by 1 base, leaving 16 bases between them. For the CDR3, the DNA is TGCGCCAGCAGCCTTCGGCCCGTTCGGGGCACAGATACGCAGTATTTT. Its protein is CASSLRPVRGTDTQYF. The variable domain in full, completed from reference TRBV5-1 and TRBJ2-3, reads KAGVTQTPRYLIKTRGQQVTLSCSPISGHRSVSWYQQTPGQGLQFLFEYFSETQRNKGNFPGRFSGRQFSNSRSEMNVSTLELGDSALYLCASSLRPVRGTDTQYFGPGTRLTVL.

This clone was seen a handful of times. The chain links TRBV10-3 to TRBJ2-3; 11 bases line up with TRBD2. The CDR3 is 17 residues long. CDR1 and CDR2 from the germline V gene are ENHRY and SYGVKD. The ends lost 2 bases at V and 0 bases at J; junction bases unmatched: 4. For the CDR3, the DNA is TGTGCCATCAGTGAGCCCCGACTAGCGGGGAGCACAGATACGCAGTATTTT. This gives the protein CAISEPRLAGSTDTQYF.

The J gene is TRBJ2-5, the V gene TRBV19; D not certain. There are 13 residues in the CDR3. Trimming removed 4 bases from V and 5 bases from J, with 11 bases in between. The V gene's germline CDR1 is LNHDA and CDR2 SQIVND (reference sequence). The CDR3 is CASSKAERETQYF. The CDR3 DNA is TGTGCCAGTAGTAAGGCGGAGAGGGAGACCCAGTACTTC.

The V gene is TRBV28, the J gene TRBJ1-1; a weak D match, TRBD1 (5 bases). Trimming pared 6 bases from V and 3 bases from J, leaving 11 bases between. The CDR3 has 13 amino acids. CDR1 and CDR2 from the germline V gene are MDHEN and SYDVKM. CDR3 DNA sequence: TGTGCCAGCAGCTACCCGGGGGACACTGAAGCTTTCTTT. Protein sequence: CASSYPGDTEAFF.

The V call is TRBV2, the J call TRBJ2-7; TRBD2 matches 12 bases. This CDR3 has 15 amino acids. Trimming at V came to 1 base and at J to 4 bases, leaving 2 bases not matched to a gene. Germline-derived CDR1 and CDR2 are SNHLY and FYNNEI. CDR3 sequence reads: CASSEGLAGAYEQYF. The CDR3 DNA reads as TGTGCCAGCAGTGAAGGACTAGCGGGGGCATACGAGCAGTACTTC.

The rearrangement uses TRBV10-3 and TRBJ1-5; no reliable D call. Deletions cut 5 bases from V and 4 bases from J, with 9 bases between. Per germline, CDR1 ENHRY and CDR2 SYGVKD. There are 13 residues in the CDR3. CDR3 DNA sequence: TGTGCCATCAGTCAAAAGGAGAATCAGCCCCAGCATTTT. This sequence encodes CAISQKENQPQHF.

The chain's CDR3 is CAWSTGGWPYEQYF. The CDR3 DNA sequence: TGTGCCTGGAGCACAGGGGGCTGGCCCTACGAGCAGTACTTC. The rearrangement links TRBV30 to TRBJ2-7, with 9 nucleotides matching TRBD1. The CDR3 runs 14 residues. CDR1 and CDR2 (germline): GTSNPN, SVGIG (reference sequence). The junction had 5 bases not matched to a gene; V was cut back by 3 bases and J by 2 bases.

CDR3 nucleotides: TGTGCCAGTACGGGGACAGATACGCAGTATTTT. Translated: CASTGTDTQYF. This chain uses TRBV7-9 with TRBJ2-3; perhaps TRBD2 as D (5 bases). Looked up from germline, CDR1 is SEHNR and CDR2 is FQNEAQ (reference sequence). The CDR3 loop spans 11 amino acids. V lost 9 bases to trimming and J lost 3 bases, with 7 bases between them.

The chain links TRBV28 to TRBJ2-7, with D perhaps matching TRBD2 (7 bases). Trimming removed 2 bases at V and 7 bases at J, with 15 bases between. Germline V gene lookup returns CDR1 MDHEN and CDR2 SYDVKM. The CDR3 length is 14 residues. CDR3 in DNA: TGTGCCAGCAGTTTAGTGGGGGGGGGCGGAGAGCAGTACTTC. It encodes CASSLVGGGGEQYF.

The chain employs TRBV10-2 and TRBJ2-3; possible D gene TRBD2, 6 bases. The ends were cut back, 4 bases at V and 1 base at J, with 9 bases in the middle. The CDR3 runs 14 residues. Germline CDR1 reads WSHSY; CDR2 reads SAAADI. The CDR3 nucleotides are TGCGCCAGCAGTGGGGCTAGCGGCACAGATACGCAGTATTTT. Its translation: CASSGASGTDTQYF.

This clone has a single count. The chain is built from TRBV28 and TRBJ2-7; TRBD2 matches at 8 bases. The CDR3 loop spans 14 amino acids. The trim removed 3 bases at V and 6 bases at J, leaving 7 bases unmatched. Germline V gene sequence: CDR1 MDHEN, CDR2 SYDVKM. The CDR3 protein is CASSLGLGLLEQYF. CDR3 DNA sequence: TGTGCCAGCAGTTTGGGACTAGGACTACTCGAGCAGTACTTC.